A few counts support the clone carrying this TCR beta chain. Its antigen is not identified. These data are taken from a study of cytomegalovirus exposure and HLA in healthy donors. Study findings and constraints: What a later analysis reportedly showed was that an Asian-associated ancestry cluster had fewer N-insertions than the roughly 670-donor mean.

This CDR3 comprises 14 residues. Germline assignment: CDR1 MDHEN and CDR2 SYDVKM. The V and J ends lost 6 bases and 8 bases, in that order; junction bases with no gene match: 8. Primers included in the PCR were 60 Vbeta and 13 Jbeta primers. Sequencing was performed with immunoSEQ multiplex PCR; in TCRdb, only in-frame clones are kept and a portion is missing. Altogether 200,000 to 250,000 clones are present, around 80% being singletons, with the ten largest covering less than 2%. The receptor comes from a man aged 45 to 65 in good health and CMV-seronegative. J is TRBJ1-4 and V is TRBV28; TRBD1 matches 8 bases. Sequenced sample: PBMCs. The CDR3 DNA sequence: TGTGCCAGCAGGTTGGACAGGGTGGCCGAAAAACTGTTTTTT. The encoded protein is CASRLDRVAEKLFF.